The rows below give T cell receptor beta chains drawn from one sample of a study of T cells in localized non-small cell lung cancer. Produced via immunoSEQ multiplex PCR; TCRdb's table is partial and in-frame only. The sample lists approximately 150,000 clones; roughly 90% were seen once. Sample: peripheral blood, taken before any cancer treatment. The receptors come from an older female donor with stage I lung adenocarcinoma. Each CDR3 is given with its conserved first and last residue. D genes are given only for firm matches. The size entry is marked missing in some rows and otherwise reads once, few, many or a size class.

CASSPNPSGTSYEQYF	TGTGCCAGCAGTCCAAACCCCTCCGGGACATCTTACGAGCAGTACTTC	NA	NA	TRBJ2-7	TRBV27
CAISDFTGSETQYF	TGTGCCATCAGTGACTTTACAGGGTCCGAGACCCAGTACTTC	NA	NA	TRBJ2-5	TRBV10-3
CASSLQGVNTEAFF	TGCGCCAGCAGCTTACAGGGGGTGAACACTGAAGCTTTCTTT	TRBD1	NA	TRBJ1-1	TRBV5-1
CTCSQFHEQFF	TGTACCTGCAGCCAGTTCCATGAGCAGTTCTTC	NA	NA	TRBJ2-1	TRBV30
CASSVTRGSGELFF	TGTGCCAGCAGCGTAACAAGGGGGAGCGGGGAGCTGTTTTTT	NA	NA	TRBJ2-2	TRBV9
CANYQRRVSYEQYF	TGTGCCAATTACCAGAGGCGGGTCTCCTACGAGCAGTACTTC	NA	NA	TRBJ2-7	TRBV6-8
CASSRRPWSEETQYF	TGTGCCAGCAGCCGACGCCCCTGGAGCGAGGAGACCCAGTACTTC	NA	NA	TRBJ2-5	TRBV7-8
CAWSVTGSNEQFF	TGTGCCTGGAGTGTGACGGGGAGTAATGAGCAGTTCTTC	NA	NA	TRBJ2-1	TRBV30
CASSLAKTSGIFTDTQYF	TGTGCCAGCAGCTTAGCCAAGACTAGCGGGATATTCACAGATACGCAGTATTTT	TRBD2	NA	TRBJ2-3	TRBV7-8
CASSYRDRYGYTF	TGTGCCAGCAGTTACCGGGACAGGTATGGCTACACCTTC	TRBD1	NA	TRBJ1-2	TRBV5-6
CASSEPGLAGLNIQYF	TGTGCCAGCAGCGAACCGGGACTAGCGGGACTGAACATTCAGTACTTC	TRBD2	NA	TRBJ2-4	TRBV5-4
CAISVSGRAEEQFF	TGTGCCATCAGTGTTAGCGGGAGGGCCGAAGAGCAGTTCTTC	TRBD2	NA	TRBJ2-1	TRBV10-3
CASSATVNTEAFF	TGTGCCAGCAGCGCGACGGTGAACACTGAAGCTTTCTTT	NA	NA	TRBJ1-1	TRBV11-3
CASSVLSSGATDTQYF	TGTGCCAGCAGCGTATTGTCTAGCGGGGCCACAGATACGCAGTATTTT	TRBD2	NA	TRBJ2-3	TRBV9
CASSLSPGYNEKLFF	TGTGCCAGCAGCTTATCGCCAGGATATAATGAAAAACTGTTTTTT	NA	NA	TRBJ1-4	TRBV7-6
CASSTLFAGGQETQYF	TGTGCCAGTAGTACCCTCTTTGCGGGAGGGCAAGAGACCCAGTACTTC	TRBD2	NA	TRBJ2-5	TRBV19
CASRPQGHNEQYF	TGTGCCAGCAGGCCACAGGGGCATAACGAGCAGTACTTC	TRBD1	NA	TRBJ2-7	TRBV11-2
CGTRGLQEAEAFF	TGTGGGACGAGGGGCCTACAGGAAGCTGAAGCTTTCTTT	NA	NA	TRBJ1-1	TRBV19
CASSRTGGQETQYF	TGCGCCAGCAGCCGTACGGGGGGCCAAGAGACCCAGTACTTC	TRBD2	NA	TRBJ2-5	TRBV5-1
CASGDTSGRSTNYGYTF	TGTGCCAGCGGGGATACTTCGGGGAGGTCGACTAACTATGGCTACACCTTC	NA	NA	TRBJ1-2	TRBV28
CASSDWNRGSVETQYF	TGTGCCAGCAGTGACTGGAATAGGGGATCGGTAGAGACCCAGTACTTC	NA	NA	TRBJ2-5	TRBV6-1
CAWSKGGESEQYF	TGTGCCTGGAGTAAGGGGGGGGAAAGCGAGCAGTACTTC	NA	NA	TRBJ2-7	TRBV30
CASSPSGLSGYTF	TGTGCCAGCAGTCCCTCGGGTCTCTCTGGCTACACCTTC	NA	NA	TRBJ1-2	TRBV28
CASSPGQGLHYGYTF	TGTGCCAGCAGCCCCGGACAGGGACTGCACTATGGCTACACCTTC	TRBD1	NA	TRBJ1-2	TRBV7-6
CASSLALADIGELFF	TGTGCCAGCAGTTTGGCACTGGCTGACATAGGGGAGCTGTTTTTT	NA	NA	TRBJ2-2	TRBV27
CASSHRTSGSNYNEQFF	TGTGCCAGCAGCCACCGGACTAGCGGGAGTAACTACAATGAGCAGTTCTTC	TRBD2	NA	TRBJ2-1	TRBV7-2
CASKGGGVTGELFF	TGTGCCAGCAAAGGAGGGGGAGTCACCGGGGAGCTGTTTTTT	NA	NA	TRBJ2-2	TRBV6-5
CASSYRGVLKDTQYF	TGTGCCAGCAGTTACAGGGGGGTCCTCAAAGATACGCAGTATTTT	NA	NA	TRBJ2-3	TRBV6-5
CASSPPSGSYNEQFF	TGTGCCAGCAGCCCACCAAGCGGGTCATACAATGAGCAGTTCTTC	NA	NA	TRBJ2-1	TRBV4-2
CASSLPPGGGYTF	TGTGCCAGCAGCTTACCCCCGGGGGGTGGCTACACCTTC	NA	NA	TRBJ1-2	TRBV7-9
CASSYRLAGYNEQFF	TGTGCCAGCAGTTACAGACTAGCGGGTTACAATGAGCAGTTCTTC	TRBD2	NA	TRBJ2-1	TRBV6-6
CASSESKKAGGSGELFF	TGCGCCAGCAGTGAGTCCAAGAAAGCGGGAGGGTCCGGGGAGCTGTTTTTT	TRBD2	NA	TRBJ2-2	TRBV10-2
CASSQAGTHYEQYF	TGCGCCAGCAGCCAAGCCGGGACACACTACGAGCAGTACTTC	NA	NA	TRBJ2-7	TRBV4-1
CASSLDLFGEQYF	TGTGCCAGCAGCTTAGATCTATTCGGCGAGCAGTACTTC	NA	once	TRBJ2-7	TRBV11-2
CASRTGGASYEQYF	TGTGCCAGCCGGACAGGGGGAGCGTCCTACGAGCAGTACTTC	TRBD1	NA	TRBJ2-7	TRBV7-9
CAIPTGELFF	TGTGCCATCCCAACCGGGGAGCTGTTTTTT	NA	NA	TRBJ2-2	TRBV27
CASITGTGRGNTEAFF	TGTGCCAGCATTACCGGGACAGGGAGGGGGAACACTGAAGCTTTCTTT	TRBD1	NA	TRBJ1-1	TRBV6-6
CASSGGGRSYEQYF	TGTGCCAGCAGTGGAGGGGGTAGGAGCTACGAGCAGTACTTC	NA	NA	TRBJ2-7	TRBV2
CASSQATSGTYNEQFF	TGTGCCAGCAGCCAAGCCACTAGCGGTACCTACAATGAGCAGTTCTTC	TRBD2	NA	TRBJ2-1	TRBV4-2
CSSRTDKGTEAFF	TGCAGCTCCAGGACAGATAAGGGCACTGAAGCTTTCTTT	NA	few	TRBJ1-1	TRBV29-1
CSASGLTANEQFF	TGCAGCGCCTCCGGGCTCACTGCCAATGAGCAGTTCTTC	NA	NA	TRBJ2-1	TRBV29-1
CSARDIGTQYF	TGCAGTGCTAGAGATATCGGGACCCAGTACTTC	NA	NA	TRBJ2-5	TRBV20-1
CASNAGNLNIQYF	TGTGCCAGCAATGCGGGAAACTTAAACATTCAGTACTTC	NA	NA	TRBJ2-4	TRBV28
CASSETSLREAFF	TGTGCCAGCAGCGAAACATCGCTGCGGGAAGCTTTCTTT	NA	few	TRBJ1-1	TRBV21-1
CASSSSGRYEQYF	TGTGCCAGCAGCTCGTCAGGGCGATACGAGCAGTACTTC	NA	NA	TRBJ2-7	TRBV5-8
CASSLKRGWTEAFF	TGTGCCAGCAGTCTAAAACGGGGGTGGACTGAAGCTTTCTTT	NA	NA	TRBJ1-1	TRBV28
CASSVGGQPYTEAFF	TGTGCCAGCAGTGTGGGTGGGCAGCCATACACTGAAGCTTTCTTT	NA	NA	TRBJ1-1	TRBV2
CASRGLAGVEEQYF	TGCGCCAGTCGAGGACTAGCGGGAGTAGAAGAGCAGTACTTC	TRBD2	NA	TRBJ2-7	TRBV5-1
CASSLQGDGYTF	TGTGCCAGCAGCTTACAGGGTGATGGCTACACCTTC	NA	NA	TRBJ1-2	TRBV7-3
CASSYPQETYEQYF	TGTGCCAGCAGTTACCCGCAGGAAACCTACGAGCAGTACTTC	NA	NA	TRBJ2-7	TRBV6-6
CASSQDQMGLWETQYF	TGTGCCAGCAGCCAAGATCAAATGGGACTTTGGGAGACCCAGTACTTC	NA	NA	TRBJ2-5	TRBV4-2
CAIAGRSYNEQFF	TGTGCCATCGCGGGGCGCTCCTACAATGAGCAGTTCTTC	NA	NA	TRBJ2-1	TRBV28
CASSAVGIGNTIYF	TGCGCCAGCAGCGCTGTGGGGATCGGAAACACCATATATTTT	NA	NA	TRBJ1-3	TRBV5-1
CASSLMGTGGNTIYF	TGTGCCAGCAGCTTAATGGGGACAGGGGGAAACACCATATATTTT	TRBD1	NA	TRBJ1-3	TRBV7-3
CASSFSAGVGDTQYF	TGTGCCAGCAGCTTCTCGGCGGGAGTAGGGGATACGCAGTATTTT	TRBD2	NA	TRBJ2-3	TRBV5-6
CASSSGTSGLNNEQFF	TGCGCCAGCAGCAGTGGGACTAGCGGGCTCAACAATGAGCAGTTCTTC	TRBD2	NA	TRBJ2-1	TRBV5-1